This T cell receptor (beta chain) was recovered during a study of identical twins. TCRdb recomputed calls from the 5' RACE reads with MiXCR, one row per CDR3 protein. This table holds some 250,000 distinct CDR3 sequences, about 13% found once. Germline V gene sequence: CDR1 SGHRS, CDR2 YFSETQ. The V gene end was trimmed by 2 bases and the J gene end by 6 bases; junction bases not matched to a gene: 9. This CDR3 has 15 amino acids. The same specimen was also included in a second study, on yellow fever vaccine responses in identical twins.

Source material: memory (CD45RO+) T cells sorted from blood. The chain has TRBV5-1 and TRBJ2-3, with 7 nucleotides matching TRBD2. This sequence was found in a woman younger than 35 in good health. The DNA of the CDR3 is TGCGCCAGCAGCTTACTAGCGACTCAAGGGGATACGCAGTATTTT. Translating gives CASSLLATQGDTQYF.